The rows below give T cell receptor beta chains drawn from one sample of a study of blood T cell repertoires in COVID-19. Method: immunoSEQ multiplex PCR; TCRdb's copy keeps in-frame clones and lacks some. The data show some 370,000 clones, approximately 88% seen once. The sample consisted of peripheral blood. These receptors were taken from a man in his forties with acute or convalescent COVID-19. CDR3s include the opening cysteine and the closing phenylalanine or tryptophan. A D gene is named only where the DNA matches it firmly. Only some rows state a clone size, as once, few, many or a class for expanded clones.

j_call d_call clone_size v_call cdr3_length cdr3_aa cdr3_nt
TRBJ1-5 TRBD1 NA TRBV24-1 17 CATSGRYRGRADQPQHF TGTGCCACCAGTGGCCGATACAGGGGGCGCGCCGATCAGCCCCAGCATTTT
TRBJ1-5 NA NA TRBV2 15 CASSGGGPSNQPQHF TGTGCCAGCAGTGGTGGAGGGCCTAGCAATCAGCCCCAGCATTTT
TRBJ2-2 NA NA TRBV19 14 CASHDRMNTGELFF TGTGCCAGTCATGACAGGATGAACACCGGGGAGCTGTTTTTT
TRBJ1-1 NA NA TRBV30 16 CAWSLSAVPLNTEAFF TGTGCCTGGAGCCTCTCGGCGGTGCCTCTGAACACTGAAGCTTTCTTT
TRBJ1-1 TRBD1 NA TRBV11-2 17 CASSLLGQGAKKTEAFF TGTGCCAGCAGCTTGTTGGGACAGGGGGCAAAGAAAACTGAAGCTTTCTTT
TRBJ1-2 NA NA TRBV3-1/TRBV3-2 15 CASSQGRPGNYGYTF TGTGCCAGCAGCCAAGGTCGTCCAGGCAACTATGGCTACACCTTC
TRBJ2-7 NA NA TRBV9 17 CASSVGPQGMSSYEQYF TGTGCCAGCAGCGTAGGGCCTCAGGGGATGAGCTCCTACGAGCAGTACTTC
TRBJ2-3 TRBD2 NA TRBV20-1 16 CSASRRLAGNTDTQYF TGCAGTGCTAGTCGAAGACTAGCGGGAAACACAGATACGCAGTATTTT
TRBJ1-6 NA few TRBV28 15 CASSSPRGYNSPLHF TGTGCCAGCAGTTCCCCCCGAGGTTATAATTCACCCCTCCACTTT
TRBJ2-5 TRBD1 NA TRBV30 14 CAWSRGQGIETQYF TGTGCCTGGAGTCGCGGACAGGGGATAGAGACCCAGTACTTC
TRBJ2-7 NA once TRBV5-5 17 CASSLGPTGIPTYEQYF TGTGCCAGCAGCTTGGGGCCGACGGGGATACCTACGTACGAGCAGTACTTC
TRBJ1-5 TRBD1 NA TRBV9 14 CASSPQGVSQPQHF TGTGCCAGCAGCCCACAGGGGGTCAGCCAGCCCCAGCATTTT
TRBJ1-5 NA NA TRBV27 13 CASSLGGDQPQHF TGTGCCAGCAGTTTAGGCGGCGATCAGCCCCAGCATTTT
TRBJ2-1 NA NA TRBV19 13 CASSIASYNEQFF TGTGCCAGTAGTATAGCCAGTTACAATGAGCAGTTCTTC
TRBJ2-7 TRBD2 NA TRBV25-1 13 CASTLGGAYEQYF TGTGCCAGCACCCTGGGGGGGGCCTACGAGCAGTACTTC
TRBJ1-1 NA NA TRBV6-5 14 CASSSRTTNTEAFF TGTGCCAGCAGTTCCAGGACAACTAACACTGAAGCTTTCTTT
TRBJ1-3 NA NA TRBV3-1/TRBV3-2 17 CASSRAYSPRTGNTIYF TGTGCCAGCAGCCGAGCGTATAGTCCCCGGACTGGAAACACCATATATTTT
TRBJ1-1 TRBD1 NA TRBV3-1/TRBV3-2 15 CASSADREWNTEAFF TGTGCCAGCAGCGCAGACAGGGAATGGAACACTGAAGCTTTCTTT
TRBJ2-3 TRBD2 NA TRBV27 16 CASSFPTSGGAYTQYF TGTGCCAGCAGTTTTCCGACTAGCGGGGGGGCATATACGCAGTATTTT
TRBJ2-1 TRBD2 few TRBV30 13 CASAGTNNNEQFF TGTGCCTCAGCCGGGACTAACAACAATGAGCAGTTCTTC
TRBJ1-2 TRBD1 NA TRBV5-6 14 CASTADGGDRGYTF TGTGCCAGCACCGCGGACGGCGGGGACAGAGGCTACACCTTC
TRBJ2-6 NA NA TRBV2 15 CASRTGLWGANVLTF TGTGCCAGCAGAACGGGATTGTGGGGGGCCAACGTCCTGACTTTC
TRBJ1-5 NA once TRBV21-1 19 CASSKVRRTGPYSNQPQHF TGTGCCAGCAGCAAAGTCCGAAGGACAGGCCCTTATAGCAATCAGCCCCAGCATTTT
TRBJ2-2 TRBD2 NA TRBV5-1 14 CASSSRLAGGELFF TGCGCCAGCAGCTCCCGACTAGCAGGCGGGGAGCTGTTTTTT
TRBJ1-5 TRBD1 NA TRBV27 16 CASSSRQGVSNQPQHF TGTGCCAGCAGTTCCAGACAGGGGGTGAGCAATCAGCCCCAGCATTTT
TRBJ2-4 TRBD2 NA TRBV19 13 CASSMNRLAGSYF TGTGCCAGTAGTATGAACCGACTAGCGGGGAGTTACTTC
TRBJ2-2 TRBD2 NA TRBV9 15 CASNPAGSDTGELFF TGTGCCAGCAACCCAGCGGGGTCGGACACCGGGGAGCTGTTTTTT
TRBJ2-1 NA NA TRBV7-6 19 CASSLVGGRGDFPYNEQFF TGTGCCAGCAGCTTAGTCGGGGGGCGAGGAGATTTCCCCTACAATGAGCAGTTCTTC
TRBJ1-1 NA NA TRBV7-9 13 CASRRTEGTEAFF TGTGCCAGCAGGAGGACAGAGGGCACTGAAGCTTTCTTT
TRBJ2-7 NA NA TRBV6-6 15 CASSLVIGQSIEQYF TGTGCCAGCAGTCTCGTAATTGGACAATCCATCGAGCAGTACTTC
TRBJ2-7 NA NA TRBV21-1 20 CASTPLPNLLEPVEFYEQYF TGTGCCAGCACACCCCTCCCGAACCTTTTGGAGCCAGTGGAATTCTACGAGCAGTACTTC
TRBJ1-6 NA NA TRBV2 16 CASSDTGGSYNSPLHF TGTGCCAGCAGTGATACCGGGGGGTCCTATAATTCACCCCTCCACTTT
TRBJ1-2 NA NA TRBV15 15 CATSSGGQGNYGYTF TGTGCCACCAGCAGCGGGGGGCAGGGGAACTATGGCTACACCTTC
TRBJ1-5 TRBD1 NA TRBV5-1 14 CASSPTGGNQPQHF TGCGCCAGCAGCCCTACAGGGGGCAATCAGCCCCAGCATTTT
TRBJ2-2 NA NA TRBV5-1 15 CASLVSATNTGELFF TGCGCCAGTCTAGTGTCAGCAACGAACACCGGGGAGCTGTTTTTT
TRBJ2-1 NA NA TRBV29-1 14 CSVLTRLSINEQFF TGCAGCGTTTTGACTAGGCTCAGTATCAATGAGCAGTTCTTC
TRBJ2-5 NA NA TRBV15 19 CATSRDEVGQPSGQETQYF TGTGCCACCAGCAGAGATGAGGTCGGCCAGCCAAGCGGCCAAGAGACCCAGTACTTC
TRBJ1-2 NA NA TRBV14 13 CASSQASSRGYTF TGTGCCAGCAGCCAAGCTTCGAGCAGGGGCTACACCTTC
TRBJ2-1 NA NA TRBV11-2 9 CASSSPPFF TGTGCCAGCAGCTCTCCTCCCTTCTTC
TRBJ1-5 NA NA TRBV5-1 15 CASSLAGVSNQPQHF TGCGCCAGCAGCTTGGCGGGAGTTAGCAATCAGCCCCAGCATTTT
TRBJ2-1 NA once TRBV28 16 CASSLSPGSSYNEQFF TGTGCCAGCAGTTTATCCCCCGGGAGTTCCTACAATGAGCAGTTCTTC
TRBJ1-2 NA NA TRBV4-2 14 CASSQDPGWYGYTF TGTGCCAGCAGCCAAGATCCGGGTTGGTATGGCTACACCTTC
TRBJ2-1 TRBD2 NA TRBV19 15 CASSGGREFLNEQFF TGTGCCAGTAGTGGCGGGAGGGAGTTCCTCAATGAGCAGTTCTTC
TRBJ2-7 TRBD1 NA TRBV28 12 CASSLDRDRWNF TGTGCCAGCAGTTTAGACCGGGACAGATGGAATTTC
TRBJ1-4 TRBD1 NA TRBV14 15 CASSEDRARDEKLFF TGTGCCAGCAGCGAGGACAGGGCCCGGGATGAAAAACTGTTTTTT
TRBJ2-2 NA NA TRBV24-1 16 CATSDLRWAGTGELFF TGTGCCACCAGTGATTTGCGCTGGGCCGGCACCGGGGAGCTGTTTTTT
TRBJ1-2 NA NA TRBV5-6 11 CASSLFQIYTF TGTGCCAGCAGCTTATTCCAGATCTACACCTTC
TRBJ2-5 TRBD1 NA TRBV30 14 CAWSVEGQGKTQYF TGTGCCTGGAGTGTTGAGGGACAGGGAAAGACCCAGTACTTC
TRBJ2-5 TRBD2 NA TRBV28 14 CASSLAGGRETQYF TGTGCCAGCAGCCTAGCGGGGGGGCGCGAGACCCAGTACTTC
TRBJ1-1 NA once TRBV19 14 CASRRVRENTEAFF TGTGCCAGTAGGCGTGTCAGGGAGAACACTGAAGCTTTCTTT
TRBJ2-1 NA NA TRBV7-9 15 CASSLSQEPYNEQFF TGTGCCAGCAGCTTATCGCAGGAACCCTACAATGAGCAGTTCTTC
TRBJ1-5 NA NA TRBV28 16 CASSSLLRGFNQPQHF TGTGCCAGCAGTTCCCTACTACGGGGGTTCAATCAGCCCCAGCATTTT